This T cell receptor beta chain is drawn from a study of blood T cell repertoires in COVID-19. Study summary: The United States, Italy and Spain provided the acute and convalescent COVID-19 samples.

As processed by the authors: The authors estimated nucleated cell counts from reference gene primer amplification. Profiling relied on immunoSEQ multiplex PCR, and the TCRdb table lists in-frame clones only, not all of them. V and J calls and clone size follow that table, whereas D and trimming were derived from the DNA. This table has around 100,000 clones, roughly 80% appearing once. CDR1 is LGHNA and CDR2 is YSLEER in the germline V gene. The CDR3 contains 17 residues. The V gene end was trimmed by 3 bases and the J gene end by 4 bases; junction bases not matched to a gene: 12. This rearrangement joins TRBV4-3 to TRBJ2-1; 7 bases line up with TRBD1. The specimen sequenced was peripheral blood. The sequence derives from a human donor in a cohort sampled during active COVID-19. CDR3: CASSQDLGTAQYNEQFF. CDR3 nucleotides: TGCGCCAGCAGCCAGGATCTAGGGACAGCCCAATACAATGAGCAGTTCTTC.